This passage covers 9 T cell receptor beta chains from one sample sequenced in a study of T cell changes during pregnancy in multiple sclerosis. Method: immunoSEQ multiplex PCR; TCRdb's copy keeps in-frame clones and lacks some. The table lists 25,000 to 35,000 clones, 85% of them singletons. Here the sequenced sample was CD8+ T cells from peripheral blood mononuclear cells, taken after pregnancy. These receptors all come from a female donor with multiple sclerosis, enrolled in a pregnancy study.

The chain combines TRBV2 with TRBJ2-2, with TRBD1 identical over 9 bases. The J segment lost 5 bases and the V segment lost 8 bases, leaving 9 bases of the junction unmatched. Per germline, CDR1 SNHLY and CDR2 FYNNEI. This CDR3 is built from 15 residues. CDR3 sequence (DNA): TGTGCCAGCGAGGGACAGGGCGTTAGTACCGGGGAGCTGTTTTTT. It codes for CASEGQGVSTGELFF.

The V and J genes are TRBV27 and TRBJ2-2; TRBD1 agrees at 7 bases. The trim removed 7 bases at V and 7 bases at J, leaving 12 bases unmatched. The CDR3 is 15 amino acids. The germline V gene encodes CDR1 MNHEY and CDR2 SMNVEV (reference sequence). The CDR3 region has the DNA TGTGCCAGCACCCTCGCCGAAGGGGGCTTCGGGGAGCTGTTTTTT. It yields the protein CASTLAEGGFGELFF.

The chain employs TRBV6-7 and TRBJ1-5; D is perhaps TRBD1 (5 bases). TRBV6-7 is an ORF, with its function uncertain. The CDR3 contains 13 residues. V lost 2 bases to trimming and J lost 8 bases, with 10 bases between them. CDR3 in amino acids: CASSYRGVEPQHF. Written as DNA, the CDR3 is TGTGCCAGCAGTTACAGGGGTGTGGAGCCCCAGCATTTT.

V and J are TRBV14 and TRBJ1-1, with D possibly matching TRBD1 (6 bases). There are 13 residues in the CDR3. CDR1 SGHDN and CDR2 FVKESK come from the germline V gene. Trimming pared 4 bases from V and 6 bases from J, leaving 12 bases between. The CDR3 sequence: CASSLDTGPEAFF. In DNA form, the CDR3 reads TGTGCCAGCAGCCTAGACACAGGGCCTGAAGCTTTCTTT.

CDR3 sequence reads: CASSDAVPENYNEQFF. Written as DNA, the CDR3 is TGTGCCAGCAGTGACGCCGTACCAGAAAACTACAATGAGCAGTTCTTC. This chain connects TRBV6-1 to TRBJ2-1; no firm D call. Germline V gene sequence: CDR1 MNHNS, CDR2 SASEGT. With 3 bases removed from V and 3 bases from J, the gap between germline ends came to 15 bases. The CDR3 is 16 residues long.

V is TRBV4-1 and J is TRBJ2-1; 9 positions agree with TRBD2. The CDR3 has 16 residues. CDR1 MGHRA and CDR2 YSYEKL come from the germline V gene. V shed 4 bases, J shed 5 bases, and the junction held 9 bases outside the gene matches. CDR3 protein: CASSPRGGGVHNEQFF. Written as DNA, the CDR3 is TGCGCCAGCAGCCCCCGAGGCGGGGGGGTCCACAATGAGCAGTTCTTC.

V is TRBV19 and J is TRBJ1-5, with D possibly TRBD1 on 6 matching bases. Looked up from germline, CDR1 is LNHDA and CDR2 is SQIVND (reference sequence). The V end lost 6 bases, the J end lost 2 bases, and 14 bases lay between the germline ends. The CDR3 covers 15 residues. The CDR3 DNA reads as TGTGCCAGTAGACGCGACAGGAGTGGCAATCAGCCCCAGCATTTT. The encoded protein is CASRRDRSGNQPQHF.

This chain connects TRBV9 to TRBJ1-1; no reliable D call. The germline V and J ends were trimmed by 3 bases and 0 bases, with 9 bases remaining between them. The CDR3 length is 14 residues. Per the germline V gene, CDR1 is SGDLS and CDR2 is YYNGEE. The CDR3 reads CASSGRGMNTEAFF. DNA of the CDR3: TGTGCCAGCAGCGGGCGGGGAATGAACACTGAAGCTTTCTTT.

The chain couples TRBV6-1 to TRBJ1-2; weak D call: TRBD1 (5 bases). Germline assignment: CDR1 MNHNS and CDR2 SASEGT. The CDR3 length is 12 residues. With 7 bases removed from V and 3 bases from J, the gap between germline ends came to 9 bases. CDR3 sequence: CASIGGYYGYTF. DNA for the CDR3: TGTGCCAGCATCGGGGGGTACTATGGCTACACCTTC.